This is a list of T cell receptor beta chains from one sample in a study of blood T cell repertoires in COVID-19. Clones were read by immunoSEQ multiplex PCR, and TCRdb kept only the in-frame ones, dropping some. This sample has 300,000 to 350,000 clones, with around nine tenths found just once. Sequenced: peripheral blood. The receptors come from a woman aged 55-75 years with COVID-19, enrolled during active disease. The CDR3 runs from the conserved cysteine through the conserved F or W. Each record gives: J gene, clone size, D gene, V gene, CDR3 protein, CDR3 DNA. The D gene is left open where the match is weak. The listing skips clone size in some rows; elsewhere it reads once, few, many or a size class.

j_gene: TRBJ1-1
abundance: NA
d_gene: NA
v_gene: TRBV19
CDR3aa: CASSIGTLGGTEAFF
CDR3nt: TGTGCCAGTAGTATAGGTACTCTTGGAGGGACTGAAGCTTTCTTT

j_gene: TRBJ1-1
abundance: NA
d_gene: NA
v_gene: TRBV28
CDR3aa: CALGRGTEAFF
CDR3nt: TGTGCCCTAGGCCGGGGGACTGAAGCTTTCTTT

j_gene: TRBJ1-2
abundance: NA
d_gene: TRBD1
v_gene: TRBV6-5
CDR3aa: CASRLRDRDGYTF
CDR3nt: TGTGCCAGCAGACTCCGGGACAGGGATGGCTACACCTTC

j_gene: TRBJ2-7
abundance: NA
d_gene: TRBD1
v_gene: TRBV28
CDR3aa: CASSSGGTASYEQYF
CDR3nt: TGTGCCAGCAGTTCTGGTGGGACAGCTTCCTACGAGCAGTACTTC

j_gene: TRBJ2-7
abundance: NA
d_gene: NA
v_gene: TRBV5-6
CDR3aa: CASSPQAGYYEQYF
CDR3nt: TGTGCCAGCAGCCCCCAGGCGGGGTACTACGAGCAGTACTTC

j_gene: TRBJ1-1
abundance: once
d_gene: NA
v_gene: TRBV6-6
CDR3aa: CASSYTDGTPNTEAFF
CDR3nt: TGTGCCAGCAGTTACACTGACGGGACTCCGAACACTGAAGCTTTCTTT

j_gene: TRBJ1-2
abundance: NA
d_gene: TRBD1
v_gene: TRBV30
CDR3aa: CAWSGTGGYGGYTF
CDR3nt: TGTGCCTGGAGTGGGACAGGGGGGTATGGTGGCTACACCTTC

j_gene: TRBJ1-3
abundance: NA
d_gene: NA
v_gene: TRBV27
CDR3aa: CASRPGVSGNTIYF
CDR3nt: TGTGCCAGCAGACCCGGGGTTTCTGGAAACACCATATATTTT

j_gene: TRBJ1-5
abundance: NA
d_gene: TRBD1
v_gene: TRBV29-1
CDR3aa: CSVGTGDYQPQHF
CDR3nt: TGCAGCGTTGGGACAGGGGATTATCAGCCCCAGCATTTT

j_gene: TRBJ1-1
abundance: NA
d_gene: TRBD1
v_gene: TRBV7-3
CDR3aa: CASSLTGRGLTEAFF
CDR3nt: TGTGCCAGCAGCTTAACCGGCAGGGGGCTCACTGAAGCTTTCTTT

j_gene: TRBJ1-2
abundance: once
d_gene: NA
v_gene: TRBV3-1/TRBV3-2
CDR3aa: CASSQEMAYGYTF
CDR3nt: TGTGCCAGCAGCCAAGAAATGGCCTATGGCTACACCTTC

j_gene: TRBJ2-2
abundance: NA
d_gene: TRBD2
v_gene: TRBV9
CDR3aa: CASSGGLAARTGELFF
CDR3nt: TGTGCCAGCAGCGGGGGACTAGCGGCCCGGACCGGGGAGCTGTTTTTT

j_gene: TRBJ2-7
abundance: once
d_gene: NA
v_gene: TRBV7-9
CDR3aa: CASSRSRYEQYF
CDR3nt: TGTGCCAGCTCCAGGAGCCGCTACGAGCAGTACTTC

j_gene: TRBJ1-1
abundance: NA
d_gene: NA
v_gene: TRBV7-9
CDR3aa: CASSFHRENTEAFF
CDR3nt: TGTGCCAGCAGCTTCCACAGGGAGAACACTGAAGCTTTCTTT

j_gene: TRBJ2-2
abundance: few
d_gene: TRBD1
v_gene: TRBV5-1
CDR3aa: CASSWGDRKNTGELFF
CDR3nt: TGCGCCAGCAGCTGGGGGGACAGGAAAAACACCGGGGAGCTGTTTTTT

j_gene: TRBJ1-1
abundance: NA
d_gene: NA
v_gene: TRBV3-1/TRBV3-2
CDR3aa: CASSQLGGTEAFF
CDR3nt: TGTGCCAGCAGCCAACTAGGGGGAACTGAAGCTTTCTTT

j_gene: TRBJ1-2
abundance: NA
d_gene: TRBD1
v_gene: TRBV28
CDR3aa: CASRPTGVNYGYTF
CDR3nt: TGTGCCAGCAGGCCGACAGGGGTTAACTATGGCTACACCTTC

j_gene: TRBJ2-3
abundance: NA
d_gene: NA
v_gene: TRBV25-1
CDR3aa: CASSEGANRAGTDTQYF
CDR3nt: TGTGCCAGCAGTGAAGGGGCGAACAGGGCCGGCACAGATACGCAGTATTTT

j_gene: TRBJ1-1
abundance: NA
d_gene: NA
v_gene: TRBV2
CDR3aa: CASSAQANTEAFF
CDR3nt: TGTGCCAGCAGTGCACAGGCGAACACTGAAGCTTTCTTT

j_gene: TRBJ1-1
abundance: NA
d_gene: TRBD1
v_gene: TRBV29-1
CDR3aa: CSTHRQGTSNTEAFF
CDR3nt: TGCAGCACCCACCGACAGGGGACTTCGAACACTGAAGCTTTCTTT

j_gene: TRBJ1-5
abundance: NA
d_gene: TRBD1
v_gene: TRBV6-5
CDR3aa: CASKTGSNQPQHF
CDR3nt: TGTGCCAGCAAGACAGGGAGCAATCAGCCCCAGCATTTT

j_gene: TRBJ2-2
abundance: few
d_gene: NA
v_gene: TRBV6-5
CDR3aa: CASSLGPTGELFF
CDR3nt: TGTGCCAGCAGCCTAGGCCCCACCGGGGAGCTGTTTTTT

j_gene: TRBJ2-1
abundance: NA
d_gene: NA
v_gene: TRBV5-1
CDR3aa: CASSLSGQSWDEQFF
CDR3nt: TGCGCCAGCAGCTTGAGTGGACAGAGCTGGGATGAGCAGTTCTTC

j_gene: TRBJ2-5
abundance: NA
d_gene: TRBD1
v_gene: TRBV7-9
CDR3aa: CASSNRQGQETQYF
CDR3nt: TGTGCCAGCAGCAACAGACAGGGACAAGAGACCCAGTACTTC

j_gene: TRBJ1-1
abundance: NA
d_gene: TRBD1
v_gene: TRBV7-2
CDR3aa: CASSAQGADTEAFF
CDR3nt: TGTGCCAGCAGCGCACAGGGGGCAGACACTGAAGCTTTCTTT

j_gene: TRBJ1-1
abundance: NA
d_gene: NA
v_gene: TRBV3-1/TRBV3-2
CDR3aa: CASSLRGGGNTEAFF
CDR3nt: TGTGCCAGCAGCCTAAGAGGGGGGGGGAACACTGAAGCTTTCTTT

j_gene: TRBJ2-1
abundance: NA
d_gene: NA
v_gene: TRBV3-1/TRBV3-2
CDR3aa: CASSQGTTSIYNEQFF
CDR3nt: TGTGCCAGCAGCCAAGGAACAACTAGCATATACAATGAGCAGTTCTTC

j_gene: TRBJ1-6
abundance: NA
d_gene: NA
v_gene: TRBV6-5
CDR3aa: CASSSYRVRNSPLHF
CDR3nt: TGTGCCAGCAGCTCCTACAGGGTACGTAATTCACCCCTCCACTTT

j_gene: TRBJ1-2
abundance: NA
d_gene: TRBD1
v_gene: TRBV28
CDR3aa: CASSPRGTANYGYTF
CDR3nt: TGTGCCAGCAGTCCCCGCGGGACAGCTAACTATGGCTACACCTTC

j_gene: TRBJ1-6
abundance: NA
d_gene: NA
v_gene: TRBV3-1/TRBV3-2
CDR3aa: CASTPGSYNSPLHF
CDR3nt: TGTGCCAGCACCCCGGGGAGCTATAATTCACCCCTCCACTTT

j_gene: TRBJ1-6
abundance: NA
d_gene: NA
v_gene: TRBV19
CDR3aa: CASSRFQGDSPLHF
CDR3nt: TGTGCCAGTAGTAGGTTTCAGGGCGATTCACCCCTCCACTTT

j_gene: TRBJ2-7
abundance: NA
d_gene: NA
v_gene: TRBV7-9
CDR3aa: CASSLGTFYEQYF
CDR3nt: TGTGCCAGCAGCTTGGGGACTTTCTACGAGCAGTACTTC

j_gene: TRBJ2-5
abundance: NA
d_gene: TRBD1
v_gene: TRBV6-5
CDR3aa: CASSYAGGSQTQYF
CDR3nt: TGTGCCAGCAGTTACGCAGGGGGCAGCCAGACCCAGTACTTC

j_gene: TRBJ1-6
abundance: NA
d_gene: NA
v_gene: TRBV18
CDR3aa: CASSPGPSEGYNSPLHF
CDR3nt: TGTGCCAGCTCACCAGGACCATCTGAGGGCTATAATTCACCCCTCCACTTT

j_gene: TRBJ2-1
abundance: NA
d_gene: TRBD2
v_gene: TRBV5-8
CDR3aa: CASSYSGGSFQNEQFF
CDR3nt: TGTGCCAGCAGCTACAGCGGGGGTTCCTTCCAGAATGAGCAGTTCTTC

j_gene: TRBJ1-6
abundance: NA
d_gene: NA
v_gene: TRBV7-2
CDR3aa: CASSLVGTKSSYNSPLHF
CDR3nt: TGTGCCAGCAGCTTAGTTGGGACAAAAAGCTCCTATAATTCACCCCTCCACTTT

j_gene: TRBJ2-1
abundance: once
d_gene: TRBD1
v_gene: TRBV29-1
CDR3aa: CSVEADRVYNEQFF
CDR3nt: TGCAGCGTTGAGGCGGACAGGGTCTACAATGAGCAGTTCTTC

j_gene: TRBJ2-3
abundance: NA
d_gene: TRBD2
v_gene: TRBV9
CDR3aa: CASKNSGRSTDTQYF
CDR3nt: TGTGCCAGCAAAAATAGCGGGAGAAGCACAGATACGCAGTATTTT

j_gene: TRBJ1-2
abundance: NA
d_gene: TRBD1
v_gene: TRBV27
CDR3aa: CASSLMLLTGNKDGYTF
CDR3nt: TGTGCCAGCAGTTTAATGCTATTGACAGGGAACAAAGATGGCTACACCTTC